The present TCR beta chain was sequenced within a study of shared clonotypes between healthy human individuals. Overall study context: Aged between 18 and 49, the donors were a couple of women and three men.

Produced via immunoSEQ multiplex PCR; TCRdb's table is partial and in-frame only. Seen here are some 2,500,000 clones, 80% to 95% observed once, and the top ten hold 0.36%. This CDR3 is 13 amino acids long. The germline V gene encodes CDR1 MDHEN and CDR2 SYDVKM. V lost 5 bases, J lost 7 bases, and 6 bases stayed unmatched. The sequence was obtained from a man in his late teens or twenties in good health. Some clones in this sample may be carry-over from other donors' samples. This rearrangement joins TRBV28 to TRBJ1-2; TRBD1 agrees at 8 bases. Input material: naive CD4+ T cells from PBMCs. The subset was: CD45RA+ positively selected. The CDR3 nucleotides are TGTGCCAGCAGTCGGACAGGGCTGTCTGGCTACACCTTC. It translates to CASSRTGLSGYTF.